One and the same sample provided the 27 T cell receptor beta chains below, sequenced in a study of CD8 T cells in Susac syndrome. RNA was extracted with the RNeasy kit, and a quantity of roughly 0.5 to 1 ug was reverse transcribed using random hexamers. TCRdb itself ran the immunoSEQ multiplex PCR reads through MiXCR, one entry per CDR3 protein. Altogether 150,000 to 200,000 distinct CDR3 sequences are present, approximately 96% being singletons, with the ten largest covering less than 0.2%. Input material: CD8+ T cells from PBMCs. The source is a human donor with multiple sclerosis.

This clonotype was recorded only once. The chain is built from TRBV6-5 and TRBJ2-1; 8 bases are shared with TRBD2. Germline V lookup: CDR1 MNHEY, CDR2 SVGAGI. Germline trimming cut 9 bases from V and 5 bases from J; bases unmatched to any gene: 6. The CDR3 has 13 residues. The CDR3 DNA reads TGTGCCAGTTCACTAGCGGACAACAATGAGCAGTTCTTC. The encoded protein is CASSLADNNEQFF.

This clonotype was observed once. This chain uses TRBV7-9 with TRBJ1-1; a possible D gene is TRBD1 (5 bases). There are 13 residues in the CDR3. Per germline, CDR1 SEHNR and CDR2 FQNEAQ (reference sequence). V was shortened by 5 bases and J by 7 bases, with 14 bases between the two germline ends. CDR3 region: CASSPGHLIEAFF. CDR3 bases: TGTGCCAGCAGCCCAGGACACCTTATTGAAGCTTTCTTT.

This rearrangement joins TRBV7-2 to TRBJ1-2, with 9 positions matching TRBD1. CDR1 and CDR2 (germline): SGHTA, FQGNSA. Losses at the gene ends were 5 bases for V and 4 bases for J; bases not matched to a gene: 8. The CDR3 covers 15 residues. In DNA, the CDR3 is TGTGCCAGCAGCCCCTGGACAGGGGTGGCCTATGGCTACACCTTC. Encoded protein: CASSPWTGVAYGYTF.

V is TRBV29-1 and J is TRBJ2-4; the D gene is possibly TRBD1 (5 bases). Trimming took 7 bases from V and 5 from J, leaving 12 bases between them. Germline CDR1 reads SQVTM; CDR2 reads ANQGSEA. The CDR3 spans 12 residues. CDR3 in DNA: TGCAGCGCTGTTTTAGGGGAAAACATTCAGTACTTC. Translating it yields CSAVLGENIQYF.

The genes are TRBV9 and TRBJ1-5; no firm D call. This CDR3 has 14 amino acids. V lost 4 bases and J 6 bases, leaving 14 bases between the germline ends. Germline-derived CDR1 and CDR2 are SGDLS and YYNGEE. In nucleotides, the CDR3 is TGTGCCAGCAGCCCAGACCCGTCGTCTCAGCCCCAGCATTTT. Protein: CASSPDPSSQPQHF.

CDR3 nucleotides: TGTGCCGTCGACGAGCAGTACTTC. Amino acid sequence: CAVDEQYF. This rearrangement joins TRBV7-9 to TRBJ2-7; D ambiguous. The CDR3 length is 8 residues. Trimming removed 11 bases from V and 5 bases from J, with 4 bases in between. CDR1 SEHNR and CDR2 FQNEAQ come from the germline V gene (reference sequence).

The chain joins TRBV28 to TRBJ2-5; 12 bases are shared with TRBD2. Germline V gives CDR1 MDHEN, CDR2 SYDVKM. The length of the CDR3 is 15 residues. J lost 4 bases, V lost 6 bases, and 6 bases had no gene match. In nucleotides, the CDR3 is TGTGCCAGCAGCATCGGACTAGCGGGAATAGAGACCCAGTACTTC. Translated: CASSIGLAGIETQYF.

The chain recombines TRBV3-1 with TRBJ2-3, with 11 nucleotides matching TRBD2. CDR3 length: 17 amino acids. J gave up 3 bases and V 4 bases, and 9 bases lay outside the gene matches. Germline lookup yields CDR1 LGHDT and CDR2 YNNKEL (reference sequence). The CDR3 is CASSRPTSGSQTDTQYF. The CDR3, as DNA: TGTGCCAGCAGCCGCCCAACTAGCGGGAGTCAGACAGATACGCAGTATTTT.

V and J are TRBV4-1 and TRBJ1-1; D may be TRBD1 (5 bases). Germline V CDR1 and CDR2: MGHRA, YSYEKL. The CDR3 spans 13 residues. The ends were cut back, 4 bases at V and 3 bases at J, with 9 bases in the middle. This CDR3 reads CASSLGVDTEAFF. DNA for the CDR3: TGCGCCAGCAGCCTAGGGGTGGACACTGAAGCTTTCTTT.

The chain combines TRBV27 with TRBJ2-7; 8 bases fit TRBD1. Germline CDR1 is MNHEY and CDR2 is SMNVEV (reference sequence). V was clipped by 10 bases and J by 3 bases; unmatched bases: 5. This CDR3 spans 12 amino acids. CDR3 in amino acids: CATGTGSYEQYF. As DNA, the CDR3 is TGTGCCACCGGGACAGGCAGCTACGAGCAGTACTTC.

The CDR3: CASSLALEAGGTQYF. For the CDR3, the DNA is TGTGCCAGCAGCTTAGCGCTGGAAGCGGGGGGGACCCAGTACTTC. The gene calls are TRBV7-6 and TRBJ2-5, with 9 bases lining up with TRBD2. The CDR3 sequence is 15 residues long. The ends lost 0 bases at V and 7 bases at J; junction bases unmatched: 6. Germline CDR1 is SGHVS and CDR2 is FNYEAQ.

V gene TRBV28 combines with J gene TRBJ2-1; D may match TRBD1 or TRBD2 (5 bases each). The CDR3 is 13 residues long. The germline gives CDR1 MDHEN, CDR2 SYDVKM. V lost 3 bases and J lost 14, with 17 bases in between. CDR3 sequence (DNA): TGTGCCAGCAGTTTTAACCCTGGGGGAGAGGAGTTCTTC. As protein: CASSFNPGGEEFF.

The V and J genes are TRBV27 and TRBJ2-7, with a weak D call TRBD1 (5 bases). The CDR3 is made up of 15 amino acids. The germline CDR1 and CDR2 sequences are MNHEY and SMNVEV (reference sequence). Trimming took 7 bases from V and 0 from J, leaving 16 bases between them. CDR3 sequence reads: CASKEGVPSSYEQYF. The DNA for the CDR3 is TGTGCCAGCAAGGAAGGGGTTCCAAGCTCCTACGAGCAGTACTTC.

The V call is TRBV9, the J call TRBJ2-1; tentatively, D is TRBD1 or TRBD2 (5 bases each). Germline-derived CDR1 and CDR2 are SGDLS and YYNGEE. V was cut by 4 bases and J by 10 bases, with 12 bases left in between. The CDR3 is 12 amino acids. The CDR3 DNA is TGTGCCAGCAGCAATTTGGGGGTGGAGCAGTTCTTC. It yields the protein CASSNLGVEQFF.

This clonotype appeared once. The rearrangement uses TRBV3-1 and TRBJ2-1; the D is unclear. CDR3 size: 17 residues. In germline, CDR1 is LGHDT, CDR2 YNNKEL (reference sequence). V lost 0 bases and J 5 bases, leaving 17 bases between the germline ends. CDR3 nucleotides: TGTGCCAGCAGCCAAGATCCCGGCCGTTCAATACACAATGAGCAGTTCTTC. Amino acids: CASSQDPGRSIHNEQFF.

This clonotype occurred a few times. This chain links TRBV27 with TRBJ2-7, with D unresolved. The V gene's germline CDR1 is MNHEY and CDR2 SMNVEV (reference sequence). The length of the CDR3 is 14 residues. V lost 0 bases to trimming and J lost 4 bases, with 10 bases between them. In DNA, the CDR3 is TGTGCCAGCAGTTTATCCCCACAAGATTACGAGCAGTACTTC. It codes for CASSLSPQDYEQYF.

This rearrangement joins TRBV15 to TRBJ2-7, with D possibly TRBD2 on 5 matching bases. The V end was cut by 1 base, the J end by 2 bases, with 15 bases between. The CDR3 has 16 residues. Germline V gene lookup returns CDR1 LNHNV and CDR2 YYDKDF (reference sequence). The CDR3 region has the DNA TGTGCCACCAGCAGAGCTAGGACTTACGCTACCTACGAGCAGTACTTC. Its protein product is CATSRARTYATYEQYF.

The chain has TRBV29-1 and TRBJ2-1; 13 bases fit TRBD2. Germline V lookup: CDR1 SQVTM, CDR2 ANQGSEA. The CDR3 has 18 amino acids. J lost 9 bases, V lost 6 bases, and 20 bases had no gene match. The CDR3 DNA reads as TGCAGCGTCAGACTAGCGGGAGGTCCCACCCCGATTTCTGGTGAGCAGTTCTTC. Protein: CSVRLAGGPTPISGEQFF.

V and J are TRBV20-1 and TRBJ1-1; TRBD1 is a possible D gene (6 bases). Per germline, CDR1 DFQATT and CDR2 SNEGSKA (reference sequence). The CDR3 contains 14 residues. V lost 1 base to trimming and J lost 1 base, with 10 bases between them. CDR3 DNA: TGCAGTGCTAGAGTGCAGGGGTGGAACACTGAAGCTTTCTTT. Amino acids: CSARVQGWNTEAFF.

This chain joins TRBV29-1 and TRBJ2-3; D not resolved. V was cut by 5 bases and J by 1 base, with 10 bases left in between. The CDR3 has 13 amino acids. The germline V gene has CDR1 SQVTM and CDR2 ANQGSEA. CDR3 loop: CSVFFDGTDTQYF. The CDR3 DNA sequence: TGCAGCGTTTTCTTTGACGGCACAGATACGCAGTATTTT.

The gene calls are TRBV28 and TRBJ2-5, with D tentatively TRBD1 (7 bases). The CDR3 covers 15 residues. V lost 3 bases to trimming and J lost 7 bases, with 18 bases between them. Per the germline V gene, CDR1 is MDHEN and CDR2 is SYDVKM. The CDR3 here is CASSLVTGPGGTQYF. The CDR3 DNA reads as TGTGCCAGCAGTTTGGTGACAGGGCCCGGGGGGACCCAGTACTTC.

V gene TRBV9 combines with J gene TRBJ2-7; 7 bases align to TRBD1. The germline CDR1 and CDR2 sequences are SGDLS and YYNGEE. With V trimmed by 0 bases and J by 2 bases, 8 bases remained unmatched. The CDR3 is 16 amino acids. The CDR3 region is CASSVVWDRLPYEQYF. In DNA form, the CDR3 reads TGTGCCAGCAGCGTAGTATGGGACAGATTACCCTACGAGCAGTACTTC.

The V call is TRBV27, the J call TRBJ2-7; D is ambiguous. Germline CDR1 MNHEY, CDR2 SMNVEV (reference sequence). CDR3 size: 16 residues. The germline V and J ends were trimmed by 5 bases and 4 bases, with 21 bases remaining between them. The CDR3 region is CASSPPGPRRAYEQYF. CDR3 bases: TGTGCCAGCAGTCCCCCGGGCCCTCGAAGGGCGTACGAGCAGTACTTC.

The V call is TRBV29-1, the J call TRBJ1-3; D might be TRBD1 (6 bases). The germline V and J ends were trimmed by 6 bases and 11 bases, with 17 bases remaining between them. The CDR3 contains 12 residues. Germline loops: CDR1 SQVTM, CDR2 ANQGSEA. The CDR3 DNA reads TGCAGCGTGGCGGACAGCCCTGTCCCCATATATTTT. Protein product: CSVADSPVPIYF.

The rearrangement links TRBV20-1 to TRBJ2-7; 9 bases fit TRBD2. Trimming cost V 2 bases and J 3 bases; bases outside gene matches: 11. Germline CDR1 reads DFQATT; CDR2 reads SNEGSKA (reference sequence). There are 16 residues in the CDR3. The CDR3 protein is CSARKIGLASLYEQYF. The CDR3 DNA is TGCAGTGCTAGAAAAATAGGACTAGCGAGCCTCTACGAGCAGTACTTC.

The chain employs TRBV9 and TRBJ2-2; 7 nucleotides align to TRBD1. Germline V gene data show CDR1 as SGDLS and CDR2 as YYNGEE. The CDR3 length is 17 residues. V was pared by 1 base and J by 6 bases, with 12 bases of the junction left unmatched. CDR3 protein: CASSVNSGGHRAGELFF. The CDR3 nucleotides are TGTGCCAGCAGCGTAAATTCAGGGGGTCACAGGGCCGGGGAGCTGTTTTTT.

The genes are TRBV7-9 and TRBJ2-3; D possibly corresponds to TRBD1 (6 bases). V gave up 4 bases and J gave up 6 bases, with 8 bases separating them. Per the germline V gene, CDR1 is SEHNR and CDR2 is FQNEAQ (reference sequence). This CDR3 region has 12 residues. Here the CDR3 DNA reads TGTGCCAGCAGCTCCCAGGGGGATACGCAGTATTTT. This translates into CASSSQGDTQYF.